A single sample gave rise to the 8 T cell receptor beta chains below, sequenced in a study of cytomegalovirus exposure and HLA in healthy donors. Sequencing used immunoSEQ multiplex PCR; TCRdb keeps in-frame clones, though not all of them. The repertoire consists of 200,000 to 250,000 clones, with over 65% occurring once and the leading ten covering 5.5% to 7%. The sample consisted of PBMCs. The receptor set was obtained from a woman between 18 and 29 years old in good health and CMV-seronegative.

The chain uses TRBV30 and TRBJ1-1; D might be TRBD1 (6 bases). Between the trimmed V and J ends, which lost 0 bases and 0 bases, there was a span of 11 bases. The CDR3 spans 15 residues. The germline gives CDR1 GTSNPN, CDR2 SVGIG (reference sequence). The CDR3 region is CAWSVGGTLNTEAFF. The CDR3 region has the DNA TGTGCCTGGAGTGTAGGGGGGACCCTGAACACTGAAGCTTTCTTT.

This chain links TRBV6-5 with TRBJ2-1; TRBD2 aligns across 8 bases. This CDR3 has 13 amino acids. Germline lookup yields CDR1 MNHEY and CDR2 SVGAGI. With V trimmed by 6 bases and J by 9 bases, 7 bases remained unmatched. The DNA for the CDR3 is TGTGCCAGCAGCCGGGAGGGGCACGGTGAGCAGTTCTTC. This translates into CASSREGHGEQFF.

The chain couples TRBV27 to TRBJ1-4, with D possibly matching TRBD1 (6 bases). Deletions cut 3 bases from V and 8 bases from J, with 10 bases between. Per the germline V gene, CDR1 is MNHEY and CDR2 is SMNVEV (reference sequence). The CDR3 length is 13 residues. The DNA for the CDR3 is TGTGCCAGCAGTTTCGGGGGGCAGGAAAAACTGTTTTTT. Amino acids: CASSFGGQEKLFF. The full variable domain, with the rest looked up from reference TRBV27 and TRBJ1-4, is EAQVTQNPRYLITVTGKKLTVTCSQNMNHEYMSWYRQDPGLGLRQIYYSMNVEVTDKGDVPEGYKVSRKEKRNFPLILESPSPNQTSLYFCASSFGGQEKLFFGSGTQLSVL.

This sequence joins TRBV20-1 and TRBJ1-6, with a tentative D call TRBD1 (5 bases). Germline V lookup: CDR1 DFQATT, CDR2 SNEGSKA (reference sequence). The germline V and J ends were trimmed by 4 bases and 14 bases, with 12 bases remaining between them. The CDR3 runs to 11 residues. CDR3 region: CSATNGRALHF. Written as DNA, the CDR3 is TGCAGTGCTACAAACGGCAGGGCCCTCCACTTT.

V gene TRBV6-5 combines with J gene TRBJ2-1; no clear D. The CDR3 runs 13 residues. Trimming took off 5 bases at V and 4 bases at J, with 9 bases between the two ends. Germline V CDR1 and CDR2: MNHEY, SVGAGI. CDR3 region: CASSNDGYNEQFF. The CDR3 DNA is TGTGCCAGCAGTAACGACGGATACAATGAGCAGTTCTTC.

This chain joins TRBV13 and TRBJ1-5; 8 positions match TRBD1. V lost 2 bases, J lost 7 bases, and 7 bases stayed unmatched. In germline, CDR1 is PRHDT, CDR2 FYEKMQ (reference sequence). This CDR3 comprises 15 residues. This CDR3 reads CASSLSGQGRQPQHF. CDR3 DNA: TGTGCCAGCAGCTTATCCGGACAGGGACGGCAGCCCCAGCATTTT.

The genes are TRBV4-1 and TRBJ1-2; D ambiguous. The V and J ends lost 0 bases and 4 bases respectively, with 6 bases between them. From germline, CDR1 is MGHRA and CDR2 YSYEKL. The CDR3 runs to 13 residues. The CDR3 reads CASSQEGTYGYTF. DNA of the CDR3: TGCGCCAGCAGCCAAGAGGGCACCTATGGCTACACCTTC.

The chain combines TRBV9 with TRBJ2-3, with 12 bases fitting TRBD2. V was clipped by 0 bases and J by 1 base; unmatched bases: 6. The CDR3 consists of 18 residues. CDR1 and CDR2 (germline): SGDLS, YYNGEE. CDR3 nucleotides: TGTGCCAGCAGCGTAGTCTCTAGCGGGGGGGCAGGCACAGATACGCAGTATTTT. Amino acid sequence: CASSVVSSGGAGTDTQYF.